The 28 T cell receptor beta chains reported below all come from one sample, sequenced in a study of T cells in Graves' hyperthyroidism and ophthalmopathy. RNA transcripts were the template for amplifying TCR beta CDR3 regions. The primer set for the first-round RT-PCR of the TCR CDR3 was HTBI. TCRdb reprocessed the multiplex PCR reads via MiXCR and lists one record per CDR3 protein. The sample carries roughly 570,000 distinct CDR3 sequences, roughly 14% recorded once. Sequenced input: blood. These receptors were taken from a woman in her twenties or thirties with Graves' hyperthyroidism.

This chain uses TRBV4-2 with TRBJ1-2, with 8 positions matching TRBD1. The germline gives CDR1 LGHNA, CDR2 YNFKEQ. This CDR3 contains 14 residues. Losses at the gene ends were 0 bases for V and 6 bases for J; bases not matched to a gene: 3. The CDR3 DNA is TGTGCCAGCAGCCAAGAGGGACAGGTAGATGGCTACACCTTC. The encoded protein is CASSQEGQVDGYTF.

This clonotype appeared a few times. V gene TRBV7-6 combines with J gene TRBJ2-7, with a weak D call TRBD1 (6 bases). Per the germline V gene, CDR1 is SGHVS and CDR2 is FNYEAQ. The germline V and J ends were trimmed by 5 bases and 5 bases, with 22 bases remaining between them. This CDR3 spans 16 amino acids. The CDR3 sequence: CASSPPDSSTKNEQYF. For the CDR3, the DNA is TGTGCCAGCAGCCCCCCGGACAGCAGTACTAAGAACGAGCAGTACTTC. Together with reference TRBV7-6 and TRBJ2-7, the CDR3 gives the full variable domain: GAGVSQSPRYKVTKRGQDVALRCDPISGHVSLYWYRQALGQGPEFLTYFNYEAQQDKSGLPNDRFSAERPEGSISTLTIQRTEQRDSAMYRCASSPPDSSTKNEQYFGPGTRLTVT.

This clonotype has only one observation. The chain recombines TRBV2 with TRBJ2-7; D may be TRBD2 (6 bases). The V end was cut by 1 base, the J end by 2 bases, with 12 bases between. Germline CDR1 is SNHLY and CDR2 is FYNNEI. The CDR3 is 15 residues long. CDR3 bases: TGTGCCAGCAGTGAAGATGGCGGGATGGCCTACGAGCAGTACTTC. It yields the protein CASSEDGGMAYEQYF.

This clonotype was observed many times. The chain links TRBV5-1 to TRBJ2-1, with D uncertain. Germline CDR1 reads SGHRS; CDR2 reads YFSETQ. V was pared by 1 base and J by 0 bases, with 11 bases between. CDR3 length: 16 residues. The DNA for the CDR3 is TGCGCCAGCAGCTTGCTGGGGTTTAGCTCCTACAATGAGCAGTTCTTC. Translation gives CASSLLGFSSYNEQFF. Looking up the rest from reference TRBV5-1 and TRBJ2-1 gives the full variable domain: KAGVTQTPRYLIKTRGQQVTLSCSPISGHRSVSWYQQTPGQGLQFLFEYFSETQRNKGNFPGRFSGRQFSNSRSEMNVSTLELGDSALYLCASSLLGFSSYNEQFFGPGTRLTVL.

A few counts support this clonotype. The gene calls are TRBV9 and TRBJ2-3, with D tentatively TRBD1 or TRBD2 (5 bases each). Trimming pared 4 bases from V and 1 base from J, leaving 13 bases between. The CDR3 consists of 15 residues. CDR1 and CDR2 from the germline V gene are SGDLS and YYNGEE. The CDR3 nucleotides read TGTGCCAGCAGCCCATATAGAGGGGGCACAGATACGCAGTATTTT. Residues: CASSPYRGGTDTQYF.

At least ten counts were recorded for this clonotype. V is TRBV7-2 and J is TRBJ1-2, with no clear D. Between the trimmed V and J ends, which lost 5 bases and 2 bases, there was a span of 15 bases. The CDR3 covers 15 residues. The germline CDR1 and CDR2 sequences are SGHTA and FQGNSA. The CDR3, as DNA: TGTGCCAGCAGCACTCAACCGACTACAAACTATGGCTACACCTTC. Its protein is CASSTQPTTNYGYTF.

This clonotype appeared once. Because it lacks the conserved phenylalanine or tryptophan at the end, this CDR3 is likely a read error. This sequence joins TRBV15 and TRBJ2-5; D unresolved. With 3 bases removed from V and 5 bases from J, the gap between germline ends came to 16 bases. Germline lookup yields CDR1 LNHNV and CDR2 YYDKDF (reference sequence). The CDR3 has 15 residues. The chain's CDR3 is CATSRTYDHRETQYL. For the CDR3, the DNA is TGTGCCACCAGCAGGACCTACGACCACCGCGAGACCCAGTACCTC.

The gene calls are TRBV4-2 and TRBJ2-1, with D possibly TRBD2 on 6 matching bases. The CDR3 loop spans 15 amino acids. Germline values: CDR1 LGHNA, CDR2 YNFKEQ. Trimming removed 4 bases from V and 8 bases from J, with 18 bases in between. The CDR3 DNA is TGTGCCAGCAGCCCGGGACTCCTAGAGGAGGATGAGCAGTTCTTC. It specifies CASSPGLLEEDEQFF.

The CDR3 bases are TGTGCCAGTAGTATCTTGTTCGAATTGGACCGCAGAATCCTACTTGGGCAGTACTTC. Protein: CASSILFELDRRILLGQYF. J is TRBJ2-7 and V is TRBV19; no clear D. Germline V gives CDR1 LNHDA, CDR2 SQIVND (reference sequence). This CDR3 spans 19 amino acids. V lost 3 bases, J lost 9 bases, and 33 bases lay in between.

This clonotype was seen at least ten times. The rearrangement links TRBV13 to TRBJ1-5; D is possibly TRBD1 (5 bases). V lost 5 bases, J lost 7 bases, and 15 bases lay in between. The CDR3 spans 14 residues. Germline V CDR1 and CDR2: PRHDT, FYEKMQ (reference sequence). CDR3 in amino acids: CASSARAAGQPQHF. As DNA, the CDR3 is TGTGCCAGCAGCGCCAGGGCCGCCGGGCAGCCCCAGCATTTT.

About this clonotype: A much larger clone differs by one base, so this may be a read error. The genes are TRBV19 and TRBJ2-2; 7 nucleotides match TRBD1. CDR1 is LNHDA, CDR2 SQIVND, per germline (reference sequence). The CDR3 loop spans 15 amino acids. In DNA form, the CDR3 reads TGTGCCAGTAGTTGGGGACAGCTAAACACCGGGGAGCTGTCTTTT. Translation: CASSWGQLNTGELSF.

The CDR3 reads CASSSLLGEIEAFF. In DNA form, the CDR3 reads TGTGCCAGCAGCTCCCTCCTAGGGGAGATTGAAGCTTTCTTT. The chain couples TRBV6-1 to TRBJ1-1; perhaps TRBD1 as D (5 bases). The ends were cut back, 6 bases at V and 7 bases at J, with 18 bases in the middle. CDR3 length equals 14 residues. The germline CDR1 and CDR2 sequences are MNHNS and SASEGT.

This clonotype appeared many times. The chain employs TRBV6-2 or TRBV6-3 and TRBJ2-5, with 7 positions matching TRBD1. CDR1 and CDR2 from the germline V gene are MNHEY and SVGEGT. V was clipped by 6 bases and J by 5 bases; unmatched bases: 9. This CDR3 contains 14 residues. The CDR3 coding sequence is TGTGCCAGCAGCACCGGACAGGCAGCCGAGACCCAGTACTTC. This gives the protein CASSTGQAAETQYF.

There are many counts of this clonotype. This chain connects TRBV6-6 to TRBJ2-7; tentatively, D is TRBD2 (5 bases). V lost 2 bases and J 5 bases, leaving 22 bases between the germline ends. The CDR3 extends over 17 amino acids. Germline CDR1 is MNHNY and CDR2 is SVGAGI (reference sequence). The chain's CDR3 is CASSYLLGHGVAHEQYF. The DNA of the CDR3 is TGTGCCAGCAGTTACCTACTAGGGCATGGAGTAGCGCACGAGCAGTACTTC.

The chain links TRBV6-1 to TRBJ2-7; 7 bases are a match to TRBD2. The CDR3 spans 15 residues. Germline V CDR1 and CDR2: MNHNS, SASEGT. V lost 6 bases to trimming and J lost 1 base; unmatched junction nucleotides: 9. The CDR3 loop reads CASRTMQGGSYEQYF. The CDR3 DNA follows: TGTGCCAGCAGAACCATGCAGGGAGGGTCCTACGAGCAGTACTTC.

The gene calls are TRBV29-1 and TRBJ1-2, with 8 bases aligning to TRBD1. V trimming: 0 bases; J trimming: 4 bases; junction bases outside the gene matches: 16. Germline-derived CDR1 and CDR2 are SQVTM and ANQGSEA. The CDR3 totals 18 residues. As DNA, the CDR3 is TGCAGCGTTGAAGATGGGGCCCTTACAGGGGGAGCGGTCTATGGCTACACCTTC. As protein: CSVEDGALTGGAVYGYTF.

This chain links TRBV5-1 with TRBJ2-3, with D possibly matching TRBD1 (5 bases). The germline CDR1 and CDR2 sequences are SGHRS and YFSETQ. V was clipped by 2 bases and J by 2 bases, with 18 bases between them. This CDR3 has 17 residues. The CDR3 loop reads CASSFEQGRGITDTQYF. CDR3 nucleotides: TGCGCCAGCAGCTTTGAGCAGGGTCGAGGCATCACAGATACGCAGTATTTT.

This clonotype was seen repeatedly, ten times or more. The DNA for the CDR3 is TGTGCCAGCAGGAAATTGGGAGGGAACTACGAGCAGTACTTC. This encodes CASRKLGGNYEQYF. The chain uses TRBV12-3 or TRBV12-4 and TRBJ2-7; 7 positions match TRBD2. V gave up 6 bases and J gave up 3 bases; unmatched junction bases: 8. This CDR3 contains 14 residues.

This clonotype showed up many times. The CDR3 DNA reads as TGTGCCAGCAGGTGGGGACAGGGGGCGACTATCCACGAGCAGTACTTC. As protein: CASRWGQGATIHEQYF. The V call is TRBV6-1, the J call TRBJ2-7; 12 bases are shared with TRBD1. The CDR3 contains 16 residues. V shed 6 bases, J shed 5 bases, and the junction held 11 bases outside the gene matches. The germline gives CDR1 MNHNS, CDR2 SASEGT.

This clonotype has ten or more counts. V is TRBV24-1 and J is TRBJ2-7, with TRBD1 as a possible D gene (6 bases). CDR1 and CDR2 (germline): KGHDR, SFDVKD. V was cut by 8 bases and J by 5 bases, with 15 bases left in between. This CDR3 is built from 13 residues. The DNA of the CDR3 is TGTGCCACCACCATCAAGGGGGACGACGAGCAGTACTTC. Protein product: CATTIKGDDEQYF.

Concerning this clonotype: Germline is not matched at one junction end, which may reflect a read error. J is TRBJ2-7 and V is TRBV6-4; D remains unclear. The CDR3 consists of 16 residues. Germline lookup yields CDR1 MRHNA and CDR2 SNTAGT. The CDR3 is CASSYSSTASSYEQYF. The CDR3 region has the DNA TGTGCCAGCAGTTACTCGAGCACTGCCAGCTCCTACGAGCAGTACTTC.

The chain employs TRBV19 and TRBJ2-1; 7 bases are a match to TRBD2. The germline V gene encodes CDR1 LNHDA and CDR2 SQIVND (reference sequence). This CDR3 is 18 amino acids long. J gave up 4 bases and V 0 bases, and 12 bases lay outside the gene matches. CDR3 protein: CASSIDWEGDYRYNEQFF. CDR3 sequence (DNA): TGTGCCAGTAGTATAGATTGGGAAGGGGACTACCGATACAATGAGCAGTTCTTC.

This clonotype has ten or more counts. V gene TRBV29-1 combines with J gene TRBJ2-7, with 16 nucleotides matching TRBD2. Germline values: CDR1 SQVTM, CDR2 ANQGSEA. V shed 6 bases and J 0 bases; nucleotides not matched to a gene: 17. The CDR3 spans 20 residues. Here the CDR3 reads CSVGQGAGGLAGGSSYEQYF. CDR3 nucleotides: TGCAGCGTGGGACAGGGGGCAGGGGGACTAGCGGGAGGGAGCTCCTACGAGCAGTACTTC.

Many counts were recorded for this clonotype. CDR3 nucleotides: TGTGCCTGGAGGGGGGTGAGGCTTCATGGCTACACCTTC. Residues: CAWRGVRLHGYTF. J is TRBJ1-2 and V is TRBV30, with TRBD1 as a possible D gene (5 bases). The CDR3 spans 13 residues. V lost 3 bases, J lost 6 bases, and 14 bases lay in between. Germline V CDR1 and CDR2: GTSNPN, SVGIG (reference sequence).

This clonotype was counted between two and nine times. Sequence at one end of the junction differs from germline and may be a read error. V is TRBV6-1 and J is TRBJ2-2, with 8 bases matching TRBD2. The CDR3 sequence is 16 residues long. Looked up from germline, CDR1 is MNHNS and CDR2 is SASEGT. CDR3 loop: CASSASAGVGTGELLF. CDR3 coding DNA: TGTGCCAGCAGTGCCTCAGCGGGAGTGGGCACCGGGGAGCTGCTTTTT.

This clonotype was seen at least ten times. This chain's CDR3 is CASTKTQNYGYTF. The CDR3 coding sequence is TGTGCCAGCACCAAGACCCAGAACTATGGCTACACCTTC. This sequence joins TRBV6-1 and TRBJ1-2, with D unresolved. This CDR3 is 13 amino acids long. Germline V gene data show CDR1 as MNHNS and CDR2 as SASEGT. V lost 7 bases and J 2 bases, leaving 11 bases between the germline ends.

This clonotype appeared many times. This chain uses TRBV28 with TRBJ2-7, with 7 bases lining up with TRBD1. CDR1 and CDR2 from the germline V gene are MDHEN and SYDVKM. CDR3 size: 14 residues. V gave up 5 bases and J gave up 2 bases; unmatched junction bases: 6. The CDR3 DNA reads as TGTGCCAGCAGTCCAAGGACAGGAACCTACGAGCAGTACTTC. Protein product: CASSPRTGTYEQYF.

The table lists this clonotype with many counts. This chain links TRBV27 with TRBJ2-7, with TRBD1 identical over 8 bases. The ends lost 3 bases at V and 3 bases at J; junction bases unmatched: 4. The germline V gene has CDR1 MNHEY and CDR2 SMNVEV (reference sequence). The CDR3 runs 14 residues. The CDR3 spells CASSFTGTGYEQYF. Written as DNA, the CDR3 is TGTGCCAGCAGTTTCACCGGGACAGGCTACGAGCAGTACTTC.